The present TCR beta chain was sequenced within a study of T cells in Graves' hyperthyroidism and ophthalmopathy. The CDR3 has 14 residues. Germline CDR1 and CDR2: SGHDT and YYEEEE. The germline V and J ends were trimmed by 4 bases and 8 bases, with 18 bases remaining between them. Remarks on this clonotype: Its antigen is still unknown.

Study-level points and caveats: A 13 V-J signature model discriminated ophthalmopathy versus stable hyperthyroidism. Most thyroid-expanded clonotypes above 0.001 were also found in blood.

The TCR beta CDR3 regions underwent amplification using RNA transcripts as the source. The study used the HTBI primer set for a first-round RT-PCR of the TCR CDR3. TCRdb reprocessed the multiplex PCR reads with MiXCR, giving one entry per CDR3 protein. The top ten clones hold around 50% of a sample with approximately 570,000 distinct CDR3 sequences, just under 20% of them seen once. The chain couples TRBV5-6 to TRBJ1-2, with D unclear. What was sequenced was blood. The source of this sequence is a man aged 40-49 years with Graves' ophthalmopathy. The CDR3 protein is CASSVGSGQKGYTF. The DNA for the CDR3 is TGTGCCAGCAGCGTCGGGTCTGGGCAGAAGGGCTACACCTTC.